This TCR beta chain derives from a study of OX40 agonist ivuxolimab in advanced cancers. Study overall: Patients in dose escalation had liver, melanoma, kidney or head and neck cancers.

Cycle 7 day 1, cycle 4 day 1, and baseline were the timepoints at which blood was sampled. Trimming cost V 1 base and J 2 bases, with 7 bases left between them. Looked up from germline, CDR1 is SGHDN and CDR2 is FVKESK. The CDR3 is 14 residues long. TCRdb's copy holds only in-frame clones and misses some; the assay was immunoSEQ multiplex PCR. The repertoire consists of about 79,000 clones, with roughly 91% occurring once and the leading ten covering around 0.33%. This TCR came from an adult with an advanced solid tumor such as melanoma, head and neck, liver or kidney cancer. The chain links TRBV14 to TRBJ2-3; D unclear. The source was CD4+ or CD8+ T cells sorted from blood, collected in a trial of the OX40 agonist ivuxolimab. The CDR3 protein is CASSQAWLTDTQYF. The DNA of the CDR3 is TGTGCCAGCAGCCAAGCTTGGCTCACAGATACGCAGTATTTT. Combining the CDR3 with reference TRBV14 and TRBJ2-3 gives the whole variable domain EAGVTQFPSHSVIEKGQTVTLRCDPISGHDNLYWYRRVMGKEIKFLLHFVKESKQDESGMPNNRFLAERTGGTYSTLKVQPAELEDSGVYFCASSQAWLTDTQYFGPGTRLTVL.